The 7 T cell receptor beta chains reported below all come from one sample, sequenced in a study of blood T cell repertoires in COVID-19. The table came from immunoSEQ multiplex PCR; TCRdb's copy has only in-frame clones and leaves some out. The sample yields about 270,000 clones, 80% to 90% seen once. Material: peripheral blood. All receptors derive from a woman in her seventies with COVID-19, enrolled during active disease.

The genes are TRBV9 and TRBJ2-6, with D perhaps matching TRBD1 (6 bases). The germline V gene has CDR1 SGDLS and CDR2 YYNGEE. The germline V and J ends were trimmed by 3 bases and 2 bases, with 9 bases remaining between them. This CDR3 is built from 15 residues. CDR3 loop: CASSGGLTGANVLTF. The CDR3 DNA is TGTGCCAGCAGCGGGGGGCTTACTGGGGCCAACGTCCTGACTTTC. Using reference TRBV9 and TRBJ2-6 for the parts outside the CDR3, the full variable domain is DSGVTQTPKHLITATGQRVTLRCSPRSGDLSVYWYQQSLDQGLQFLIQYYNGEERAKGNILERFSAQQFPDLHSELNLSSLELGDSALYFCASSGGLTGANVLTFGAGSRLTVL.

This clone was counted a single time. The chain employs TRBV7-2 and TRBJ2-5; possibly TRBD2 for D (6 bases). The V gene lost 4 bases and the J gene lost 7 bases, with 19 bases spanning the gap. Per germline, CDR1 SGHTA and CDR2 FQGNSA. The CDR3 spans 15 residues. CDR3 sequence reads: CASSSREASTGTQYF. In nucleotides, the CDR3 is TGTGCCAGCAGCTCCAGGGAGGCCTCGACGGGGACCCAGTACTTC.

The CDR3: CASRPSAGGTDTQYF. The CDR3 DNA is TGTGCCAGCAGACCGTCCGCGGGGGGCACAGATACGCAGTATTTT. The rearrangement joins TRBV7-9 to TRBJ2-3; 7 nucleotides align to TRBD2. This CDR3 has 15 amino acids. Losses at the gene ends were 6 bases for V and 1 base for J; bases not matched to a gene: 7. Germline V gene sequence: CDR1 SEHNR, CDR2 FQNEAQ (reference sequence).

This clone has more than one count but fewer than ten. The chain employs TRBV27 and TRBJ2-3; 7 nucleotides align to TRBD2. The CDR3 sequence is 14 residues long. The V gene end was trimmed by 6 bases and the J gene end by 2 bases; junction bases not matched to a gene: 5. CDR1 is MNHEY, CDR2 SMNVEV, per germline (reference sequence). This CDR3 reads CASRARGNTDTQYF. The CDR3 DNA sequence: TGTGCCAGCAGAGCGCGGGGGAACACAGATACGCAGTATTTT.

This clone has more than one count but fewer than ten. The chain carries TRBV28 and TRBJ1-2; the D gene is possibly TRBD1 (5 bases). This CDR3 comprises 13 residues. V lost 7 bases to trimming and J lost 2 bases, with 11 bases between them. CDR1 MDHEN and CDR2 SYDVKM come from the germline V gene. The CDR3 region has the DNA TGTGCCAGCACGGGCCCAGGGAACTATGGCTACACCTTC. Translated, it gives CASTGPGNYGYTF.

V is TRBV24-1 and J is TRBJ2-7; TRBD1 agrees at 7 bases. V shed 4 bases and J 2 bases; nucleotides not matched to a gene: 16. This CDR3 has 18 residues. CDR1 is KGHDR, CDR2 SFDVKD, per germline. The DNA for the CDR3 is TGTGCCACCAGTGACCCGCCCGACAGGGCCAAGCCCACCTACGAGCAGTACTTC. Protein sequence: CATSDPPDRAKPTYEQYF.

In the case of this clone: The same CDR3 can be traced to other DNA sequences in this sample. The chain joins TRBV5-4 to TRBJ2-3; 7 nucleotides align to TRBD1. CDR1 is SGHNT and CDR2 is YYREEE in the germline V gene (reference sequence). V gave up 4 bases and J gave up 3 bases; unmatched junction bases: 8. The CDR3 runs 15 residues. Here the CDR3 reads CASSPDRVGTDTQYF. In DNA, the CDR3 is TGTGCCAGCAGCCCTGACAGGGTGGGTACAGATACGCAGTATTTT.